This T cell receptor (beta chain) was sequenced during a study of beta chain features in type 1 diabetes. About the research overall: Sorted cells, approximately 110,000,000 in number, were examined across all samples.

CD45RO/CCR7/CD25/CD127/CD95/CD27 sorting isolated CD4+ naive, central memory, regulatory and stem cell-like memory cells. As concerns this clone: Its antigen is as yet unknown.

Study conclusions and caveats: TCRB CDR3s from Type 1 diabetes patients were moderately but significantly shorter in all four CD4+ subsets. Insertions at VDJ junctions were less frequent in type 1 diabetes patients. These patients also deleted more nucleotides at the same junctions.

Reverse transcribing all isolated RNA meant expressed TCRB transcripts were sequenced. Repertoires were generated with immunoSEQ multiplex PCR, while TCRdb's copy carries only in-frame clones and drops some. The sample lists 160,000 or so clones, roughly 9% occurring once. This CDR3 is 13 amino acids long. V dropped 7 bases and J dropped 4 bases, with 10 bases sitting between them. Germline assignment: CDR1 MNHEY and CDR2 SVGAGI. The receptor's source is a woman aged 30 to 39 with type 1 diabetes. The rearrangement joins TRBV6-5 to TRBJ2-2, with D tentatively TRBD2 (5 bases). Sequenced input: central memory CD4+ T cells from blood. The CDR3 bases are TGTGCCAGCACTACGGGATTCACCGGGGAGCTGTTTTTT. This encodes CASTTGFTGELFF.